This is a list of T cell receptor beta chains from one sample in a study of blood T cell repertoires in COVID-19. Measured with immunoSEQ multiplex PCR; TCRdb has only the in-frame clones, and not every one. The sample holds 120,000 to 150,000 clones, roughly 78% seen once. Sequencing input: peripheral blood. The source is a man aged 60 to 69 with acute or convalescent COVID-19. Each CDR3 is given with its conserved first and last residue. The D gene is left open where the match is weak. The size field is filled for only some rows; it gives once, few, many or a size class.

len	d_gene	abundance	v_gene	j_gene	CDR3aa	CDR3nt
14	TRBD1	-	TRBV4-1	TRBJ1-1	CASSQVQGTTEAFF	TGCGCCAGCAGCCAAGTACAGGGGACAACTGAAGCTTTCTTT
13	-	-	TRBV5-1	TRBJ1-5	CASSLERGQPQHF	TGCGCCAGCAGCTTGGAACGAGGGCAGCCCCAGCATTTT
13	-	once	TRBV9	TRBJ2-1	CASSDAARNEQFF	TGTGCCAGCAGCGACGCGGCCCGCAATGAGCAGTTCTTC
15	-	-	TRBV18	TRBJ2-2	CASSPPMGATGELFF	TGTGCCAGCTCACCACCGATGGGGGCGACCGGGGAGCTGTTTTTT
14	TRBD1	-	TRBV18	TRBJ1-1	CASSGQGANTEAFF	TGTGCCAGCTCCGGACAGGGGGCGAACACTGAAGCTTTCTTT
15	-	-	TRBV6-5	TRBJ1-5	CASRGETGLNQPQHF	TGTGCCAGCAGGGGAGAAACAGGGCTCAATCAGCCCCAGCATTTT
14	TRBD1	-	TRBV29-1	TRBJ2-2	CSVRETGSTGELFF	TGCAGCGTCAGGGAGACAGGGTCCACCGGGGAGCTGTTTTTT
17	TRBD1	-	TRBV14	TRBJ2-7	CASGGGTGGRGTREQYF	TGTGCCAGCGGCGGCGGGACAGGGGGAAGGGGAACTCGGGAGCAGTACTTC
16	TRBD1	-	TRBV6-5	TRBJ2-1	CASSYGRDRGLNEQFF	TGTGCCAGCAGTTACGGCCGGGACAGGGGGCTCAATGAGCAGTTCTTC
12	-	-	TRBV3-1/TRBV3-2	TRBJ2-7	CASSQLSYEQYF	TGTGCCAGCAGCCAGCTTAGCTACGAGCAGTACTTC